The 7 T cell receptor beta chains below were found in one sample sequenced in a study of T cells in localized non-small cell lung cancer. Sequencing used immunoSEQ multiplex PCR; TCRdb keeps in-frame clones, though not all of them. Seen here are tens of thousands of clones, approximately 94% observed once, and the top ten hold approximately 7%. The source was peripheral blood, collected before any cancer treatment. These receptors came from an older female donor with stage I lung adenocarcinoma.

This chain connects TRBV5-6 to TRBJ2-5, with TRBD2 matching 10 bases. The germline CDR1 and CDR2 sequences are SGHDT and YYEEEE. The CDR3 loop spans 13 amino acids. The V and J ends lost 5 bases and 7 bases, in that order; junction bases with no gene match: 5. This CDR3 reads CASRSRLAGTQYF. The CDR3, as DNA: TGTGCCAGCAGATCTAGACTAGCGGGGACCCAGTACTTC.

In DNA form, the CDR3 reads TGTGCCAGCAGCACTACCAGGGGGCGAACGCGACTGAACACTGAAGCTTTCTTT. It translates to CASSTTRGRTRLNTEAFF. V gene TRBV5-6 combines with J gene TRBJ1-1; TRBD1 agrees at 8 bases. The germline CDR1 and CDR2 sequences are SGHDT and YYEEEE. The junction had 14 bases not matched to a gene; V was cut back by 4 bases and J by 0 bases. The CDR3 has 18 amino acids.

J is TRBJ2-5 and V is TRBV9, with D uncertain. Per germline, CDR1 SGDLS and CDR2 YYNGEE. The V and J ends lost 0 bases and 5 bases respectively, with 17 bases between them. The CDR3 runs to 16 residues. The CDR3 nucleotides read TGTGCCAGCAGCGTAGGGAGCTCAGTTGATGGGGAGACCCAGTACTTC. This translates into CASSVGSSVDGETQYF.

This sequence joins TRBV27 and TRBJ1-1; possible D gene TRBD1, 6 bases. V dropped 0 bases and J dropped 6 bases, with 11 bases sitting between them. The CDR3 covers 14 residues. In germline, CDR1 is MNHEY, CDR2 SMNVEV (reference sequence). Here the CDR3 DNA reads TGTGCCAGCAGTTTATCGAAGGGGGGGGCTGAAGCTTTCTTT. Its protein product is CASSLSKGGAEAFF.

The chain uses TRBV4-1 and TRBJ1-1; a weak D match, TRBD1 (6 bases). The CDR3 is 15 amino acids. Trimming stripped 1 base from V and 5 bases from J, with 14 bases between. Germline V gene data show CDR1 as MGHRA and CDR2 as YSYEKL. Here the CDR3 reads CASSQVWGRGTEAFF. In nucleotides, the CDR3 is TGCGCCAGCAGCCAAGTCTGGGGGCGAGGGACTGAAGCTTTCTTT.

The chain has TRBV7-2 and TRBJ2-2, with D hard to call. The CDR3 runs 16 residues. Per the germline V gene, CDR1 is SGHTA and CDR2 is FQGNSA. Trimming pared 4 bases from V and 2 bases from J, leaving 14 bases between. This CDR3 is CASSWTGPSNTGELFF. The CDR3 DNA reads TGTGCCAGCAGCTGGACCGGGCCCAGTAACACCGGGGAGCTGTTTTTT.

The chain uses TRBV7-2 and TRBJ1-6; D may be TRBD1 (5 bases). CDR3 length equals 15 residues. Trimming pared 3 bases from V and 6 bases from J, leaving 12 bases between. Germline CDR1 is SGHTA and CDR2 is FQGNSA. The CDR3 nucleotides read TGTGCCAGCAGCTTCTTATTGGGACTTAATTCACCCCTCCACTTT. Amino acids: CASSFLLGLNSPLHF.